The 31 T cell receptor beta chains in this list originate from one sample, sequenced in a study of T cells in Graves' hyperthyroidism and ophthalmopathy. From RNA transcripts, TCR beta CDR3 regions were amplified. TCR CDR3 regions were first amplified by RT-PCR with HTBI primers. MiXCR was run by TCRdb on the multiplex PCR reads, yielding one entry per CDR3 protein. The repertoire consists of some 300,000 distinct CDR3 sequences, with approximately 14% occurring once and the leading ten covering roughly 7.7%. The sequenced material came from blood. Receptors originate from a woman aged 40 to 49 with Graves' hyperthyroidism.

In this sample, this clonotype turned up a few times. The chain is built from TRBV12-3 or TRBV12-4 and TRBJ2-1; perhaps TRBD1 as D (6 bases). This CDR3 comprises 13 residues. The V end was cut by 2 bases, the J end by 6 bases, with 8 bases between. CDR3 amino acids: CASSLMGANEQFF. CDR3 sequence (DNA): TGTGCCAGCAGTTTAATGGGGGCCAATGAGCAGTTCTTC.

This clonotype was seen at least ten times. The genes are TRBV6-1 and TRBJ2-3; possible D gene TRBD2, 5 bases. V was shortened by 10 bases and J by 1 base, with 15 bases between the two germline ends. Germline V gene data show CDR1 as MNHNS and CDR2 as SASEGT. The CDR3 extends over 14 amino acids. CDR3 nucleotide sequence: TGTGCCACCTCAGTCGGGCGGGGCACAGATACGCAGTATTTT. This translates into CATSVGRGTDTQYF.

The CDR3 protein is CSARPEHYNSPLHF. The CDR3 DNA reads as TGCAGTGCTAGACCTGAGCACTATAATTCACCCCTCCACTTT. V gene TRBV20-1 combines with J gene TRBJ1-6, with no clear D. The CDR3 covers 14 residues. V gave up 2 bases and J gave up 3 bases, with 8 bases separating them. Germline V gene data show CDR1 as DFQATT and CDR2 as SNEGSKA (reference sequence).

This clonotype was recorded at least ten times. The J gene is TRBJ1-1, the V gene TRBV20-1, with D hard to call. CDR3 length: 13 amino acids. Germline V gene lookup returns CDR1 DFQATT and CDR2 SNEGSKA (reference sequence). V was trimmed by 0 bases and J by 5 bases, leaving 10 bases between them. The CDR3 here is CSARDRTVTEAFF. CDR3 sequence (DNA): TGCAGTGCTAGAGACAGGACGGTGACTGAAGCTTTCTTT.

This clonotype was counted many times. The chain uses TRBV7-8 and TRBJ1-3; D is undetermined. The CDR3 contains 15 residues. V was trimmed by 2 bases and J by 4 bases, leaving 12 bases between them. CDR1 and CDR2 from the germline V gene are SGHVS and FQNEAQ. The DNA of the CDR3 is TGTGCCAGCAGCTTAAGTGGAAGGGTGGGAAACACCATATATTTT. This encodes CASSLSGRVGNTIYF.

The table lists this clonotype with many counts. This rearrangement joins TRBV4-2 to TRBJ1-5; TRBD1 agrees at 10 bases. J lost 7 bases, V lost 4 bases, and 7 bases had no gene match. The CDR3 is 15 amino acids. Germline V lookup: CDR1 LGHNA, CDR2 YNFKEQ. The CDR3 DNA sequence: TGTGCCAGCAGCCGCGACAGGGGGCTCGAGCAGCCCCAGCATTTT. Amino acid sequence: CASSRDRGLEQPQHF.

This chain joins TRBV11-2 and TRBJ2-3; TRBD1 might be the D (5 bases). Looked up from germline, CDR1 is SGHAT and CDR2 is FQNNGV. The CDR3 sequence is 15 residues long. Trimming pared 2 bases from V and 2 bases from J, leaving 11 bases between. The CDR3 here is CASSLRGQTTDTQYF. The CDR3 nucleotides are TGTGCCAGCAGCTTAAGGGGTCAGACCACAGATACGCAGTATTTT.

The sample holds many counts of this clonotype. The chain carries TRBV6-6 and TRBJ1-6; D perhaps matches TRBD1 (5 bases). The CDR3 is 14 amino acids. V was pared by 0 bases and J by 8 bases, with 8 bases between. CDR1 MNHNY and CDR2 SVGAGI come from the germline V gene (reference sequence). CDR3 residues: CASSYSGEDSPLHF. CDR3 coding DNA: TGTGCCAGCAGTTACTCAGGGGAGGATTCACCCCTCCACTTT.

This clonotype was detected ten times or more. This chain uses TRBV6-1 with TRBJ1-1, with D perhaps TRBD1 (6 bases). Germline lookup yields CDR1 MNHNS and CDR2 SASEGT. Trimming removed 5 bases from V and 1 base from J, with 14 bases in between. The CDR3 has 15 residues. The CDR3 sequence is CASSSFGTSNTEAFF. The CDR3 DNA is TGTGCCAGCAGTTCATTCGGGACATCGAACACTGAAGCTTTCTTT.

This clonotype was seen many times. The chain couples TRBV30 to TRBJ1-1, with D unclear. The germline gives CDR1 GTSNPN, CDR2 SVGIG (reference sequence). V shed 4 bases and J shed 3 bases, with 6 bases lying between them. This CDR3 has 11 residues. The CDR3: CAWNRDTEAFF. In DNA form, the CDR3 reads TGTGCCTGGAACAGAGACACTGAAGCTTTCTTT.

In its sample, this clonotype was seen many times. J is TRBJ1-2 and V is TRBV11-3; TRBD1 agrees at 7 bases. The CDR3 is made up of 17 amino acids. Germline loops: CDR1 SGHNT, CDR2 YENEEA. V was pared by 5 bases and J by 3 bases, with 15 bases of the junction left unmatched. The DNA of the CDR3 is TGTGCCAGCAGCAGAAGGCCCGGGCAGGGGGGCGACTATGGCTACACCTTC. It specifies CASSRRPGQGGDYGYTF.

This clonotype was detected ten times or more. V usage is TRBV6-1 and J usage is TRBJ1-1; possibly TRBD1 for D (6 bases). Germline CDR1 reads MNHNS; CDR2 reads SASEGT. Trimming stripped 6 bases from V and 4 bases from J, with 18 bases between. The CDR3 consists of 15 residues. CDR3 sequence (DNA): TGTGCCAGCAGCCCAAAGGGGGGGCGCCCCACTGAAGCTTTCTTT. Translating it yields CASSPKGGRPTEAFF.

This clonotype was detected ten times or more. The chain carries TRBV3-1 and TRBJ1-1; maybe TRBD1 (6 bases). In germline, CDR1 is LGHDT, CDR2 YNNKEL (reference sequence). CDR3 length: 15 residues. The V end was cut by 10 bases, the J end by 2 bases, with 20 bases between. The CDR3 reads CATARRGASNTEAFF. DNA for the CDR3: TGTGCCACTGCGAGACGGGGGGCGTCCAACACTGAAGCTTTCTTT.

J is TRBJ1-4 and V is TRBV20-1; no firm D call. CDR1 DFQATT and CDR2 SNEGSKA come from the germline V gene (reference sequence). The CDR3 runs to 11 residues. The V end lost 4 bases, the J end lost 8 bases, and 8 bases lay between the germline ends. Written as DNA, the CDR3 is TGCAGTGCTACTTTGGTGGAAAAACTGTTTTTT. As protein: CSATLVEKLFF.

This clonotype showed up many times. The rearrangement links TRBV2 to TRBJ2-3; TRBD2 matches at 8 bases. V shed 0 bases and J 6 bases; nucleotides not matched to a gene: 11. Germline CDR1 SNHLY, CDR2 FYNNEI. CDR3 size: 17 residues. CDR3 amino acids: CASSEALGGRLGDTQYF. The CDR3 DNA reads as TGTGCCAGCAGTGAAGCGCTCGGCGGGAGGCTGGGGGATACGCAGTATTTT.

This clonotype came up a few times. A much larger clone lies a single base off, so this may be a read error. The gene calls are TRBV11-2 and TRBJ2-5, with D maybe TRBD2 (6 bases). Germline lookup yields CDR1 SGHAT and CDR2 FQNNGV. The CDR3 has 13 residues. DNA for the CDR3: TGTGCCAGCAGCTCGACTAGTGGTGAGACCCAGGACTTC. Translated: CASSSTSGETQDF.

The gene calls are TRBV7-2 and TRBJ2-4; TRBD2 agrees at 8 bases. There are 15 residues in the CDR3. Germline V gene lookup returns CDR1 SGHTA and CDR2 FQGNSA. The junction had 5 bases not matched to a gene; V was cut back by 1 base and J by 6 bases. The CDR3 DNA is TGTGCCAGCAGCTTAGAGGCGGGGGGCGTAAACATTCAGTACTTC. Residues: CASSLEAGGVNIQYF.

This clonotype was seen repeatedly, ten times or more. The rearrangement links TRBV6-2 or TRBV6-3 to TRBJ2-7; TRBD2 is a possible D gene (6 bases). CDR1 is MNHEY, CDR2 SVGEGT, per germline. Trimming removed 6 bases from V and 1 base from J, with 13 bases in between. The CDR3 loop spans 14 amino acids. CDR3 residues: CASRRREESYEQYF. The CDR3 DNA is TGTGCCAGCAGGAGAAGGGAGGAATCCTACGAGCAGTACTTC.

Written as DNA, the CDR3 is TGTGCCAGTAGTTTCCAATCGGGACAGGGGATCACCGGGGAGCTGTTTTTT. Encoded protein: CASSFQSGQGITGELFF. The genes are TRBV19 and TRBJ2-2; 10 bases map to TRBD1. The CDR3 runs to 17 residues. Losses at the gene ends were 5 bases for V and 4 bases for J; bases not matched to a gene: 10. The germline CDR1 and CDR2 sequences are LNHDA and SQIVND (reference sequence).

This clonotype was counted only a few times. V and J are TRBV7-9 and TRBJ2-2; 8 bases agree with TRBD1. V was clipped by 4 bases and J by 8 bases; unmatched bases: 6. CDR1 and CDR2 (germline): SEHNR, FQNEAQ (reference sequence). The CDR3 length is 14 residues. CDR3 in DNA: TGTGCCAGCAGCTCCCTCGGGGACAGGGGGGAGCTGTTTTTT. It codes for CASSSLGDRGELFF.

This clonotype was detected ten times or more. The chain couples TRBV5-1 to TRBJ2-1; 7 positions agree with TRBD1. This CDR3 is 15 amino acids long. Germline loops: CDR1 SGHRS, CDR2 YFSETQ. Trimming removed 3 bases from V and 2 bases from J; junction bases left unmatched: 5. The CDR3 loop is CASSSPGQTYNEQFF. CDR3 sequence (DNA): TGCGCCAGCAGCTCGCCGGGACAGACCTACAATGAGCAGTTCTTC.

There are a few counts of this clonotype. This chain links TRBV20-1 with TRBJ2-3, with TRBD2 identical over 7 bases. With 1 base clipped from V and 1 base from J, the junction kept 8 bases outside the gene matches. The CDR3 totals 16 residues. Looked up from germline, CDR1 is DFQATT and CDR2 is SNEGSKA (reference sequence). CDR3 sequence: CSARGGGSWGTDTQYF. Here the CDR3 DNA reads TGCAGTGCTAGAGGGGGGGGGAGTTGGGGCACAGATACGCAGTATTTT.

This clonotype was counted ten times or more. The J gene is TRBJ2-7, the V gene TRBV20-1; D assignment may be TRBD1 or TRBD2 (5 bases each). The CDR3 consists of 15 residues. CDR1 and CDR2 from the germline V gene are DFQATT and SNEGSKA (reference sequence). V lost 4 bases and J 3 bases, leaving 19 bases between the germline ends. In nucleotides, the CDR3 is TGCAGTGCTATAACCAACCGGGACCCACGCTACGAGCAGTACTTC. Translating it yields CSAITNRDPRYEQYF.

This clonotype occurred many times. The CDR3: CASVLPAGGNYEQYF. The CDR3 DNA is TGTGCCAGCGTTCTTCCTGCAGGGGGGAACTACGAGCAGTACTTC. J is TRBJ2-7 and V is TRBV2; D is perhaps TRBD1 (7 bases). The CDR3 runs 15 residues. Germline CDR1 and CDR2: SNHLY and FYNNEI. The V and J ends lost 8 bases and 3 bases respectively, with 20 bases between them.

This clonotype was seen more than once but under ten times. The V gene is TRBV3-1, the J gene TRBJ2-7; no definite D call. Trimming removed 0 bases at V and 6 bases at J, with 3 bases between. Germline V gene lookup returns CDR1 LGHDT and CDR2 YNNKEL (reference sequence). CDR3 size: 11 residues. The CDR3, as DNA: TGTGCCAGCAGCCAAGATGTCGAGCAGTACTTC. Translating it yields CASSQDVEQYF.

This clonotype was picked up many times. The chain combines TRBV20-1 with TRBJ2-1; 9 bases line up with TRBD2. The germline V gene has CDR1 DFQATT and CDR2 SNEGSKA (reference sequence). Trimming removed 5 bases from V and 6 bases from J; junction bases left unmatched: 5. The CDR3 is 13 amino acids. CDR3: CSAGGRAVNEQFF. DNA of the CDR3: TGCAGTGCTGGCGGGAGGGCCGTCAATGAGCAGTTCTTC.

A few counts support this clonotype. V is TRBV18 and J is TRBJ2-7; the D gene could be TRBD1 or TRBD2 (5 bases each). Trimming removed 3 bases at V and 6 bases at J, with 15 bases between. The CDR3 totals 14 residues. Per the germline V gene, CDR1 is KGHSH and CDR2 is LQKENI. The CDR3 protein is CASSPGTFPSEQYF. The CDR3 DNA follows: TGTGCCAGCTCACCCGGGACCTTCCCCTCCGAGCAGTACTTC.

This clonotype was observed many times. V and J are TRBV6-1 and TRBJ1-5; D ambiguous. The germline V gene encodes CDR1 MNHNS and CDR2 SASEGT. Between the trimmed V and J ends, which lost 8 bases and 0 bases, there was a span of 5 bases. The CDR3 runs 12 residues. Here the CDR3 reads CASEPSNQPQHF. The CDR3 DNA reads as TGTGCCAGCGAGCCTAGCAATCAGCCCCAGCATTTT.

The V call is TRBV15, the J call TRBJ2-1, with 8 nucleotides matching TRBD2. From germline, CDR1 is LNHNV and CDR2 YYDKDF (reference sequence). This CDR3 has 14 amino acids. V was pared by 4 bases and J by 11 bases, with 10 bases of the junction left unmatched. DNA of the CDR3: TGTGCCACCAGCAACCCGGGACTAGAGGGGAAGCAGTTCTTC. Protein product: CATSNPGLEGKQFF.

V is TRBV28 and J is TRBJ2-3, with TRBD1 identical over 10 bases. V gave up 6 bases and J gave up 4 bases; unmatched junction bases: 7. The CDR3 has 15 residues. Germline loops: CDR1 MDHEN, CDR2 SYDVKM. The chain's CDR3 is CASSPTGGISDTQYF. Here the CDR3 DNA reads TGTGCCAGCAGCCCGACAGGGGGCATCTCAGATACGCAGTATTTT.

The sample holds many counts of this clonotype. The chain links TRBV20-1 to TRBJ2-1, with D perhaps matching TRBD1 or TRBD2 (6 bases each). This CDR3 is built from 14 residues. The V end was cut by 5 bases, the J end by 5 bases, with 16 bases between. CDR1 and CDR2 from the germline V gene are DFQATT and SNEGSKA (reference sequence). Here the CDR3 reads CSALTPGGHNEQFF. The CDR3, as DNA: TGCAGTGCTTTGACCCCTGGGGGGCACAATGAGCAGTTCTTC.